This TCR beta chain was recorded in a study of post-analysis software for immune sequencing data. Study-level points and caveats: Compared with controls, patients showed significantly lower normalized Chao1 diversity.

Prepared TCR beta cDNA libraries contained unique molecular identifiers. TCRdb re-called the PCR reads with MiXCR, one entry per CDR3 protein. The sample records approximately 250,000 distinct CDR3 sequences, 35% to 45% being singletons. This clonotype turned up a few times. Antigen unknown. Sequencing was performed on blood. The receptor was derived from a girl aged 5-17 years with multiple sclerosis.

The CDR3 region is CASTRGQGMTPLHF. In DNA form, the CDR3 reads TGTGCCAGCACGCGGGGACAGGGTATGACACCCCTCCACTTT. The V and J genes are TRBV27 and TRBJ1-6; 9 bases line up with TRBD1. The CDR3 totals 14 residues. CDR1 and CDR2 from the germline V gene are MNHEY and SMNVEV (reference sequence). J lost 11 bases, V lost 7 bases, and 9 bases had no gene match.